This entry lists 14 T cell receptor beta chains sequenced from one sample in a study of T cells in Graves' hyperthyroidism and ophthalmopathy. Using RNA transcripts as the source, TCR beta CDR3 regions were amplified. TCR CDR3 regions were first amplified by RT-PCR with HTBI primers. TCRdb used MiXCR to reprocess the multiplex PCR reads, holding one entry per CDR3 protein. The profile shows hundreds of thousands of distinct CDR3 sequences, just under 15% of them singletons. The specimen sequenced was blood. Receptor source: a woman younger than 45 with Graves' hyperthyroidism.

This clonotype was detected ten times or more. This sequence joins TRBV6-1 and TRBJ2-4, with a tentative D call TRBD1 (6 bases). This CDR3 comprises 15 residues. The germline V gene has CDR1 MNHNS and CDR2 SASEGT. V lost 1 base and J lost 9, with 16 bases in between. The CDR3 spells CASSEDPDRGGIQYF. CDR3 DNA: TGTGCCAGCAGTGAAGATCCGGACAGAGGAGGCATTCAGTACTTC.

The chain uses TRBV18 and TRBJ1-1, with a possible D match to TRBD1 (6 bases). The CDR3 spans 15 residues. Germline V gene lookup returns CDR1 KGHSH and CDR2 LQKENI. Trimming left V 3 bases short and J 1 base short, with 12 bases between. CDR3 sequence: CASSPSQGGNTEAFF. The CDR3 region has the DNA TGTGCCAGCTCACCTTCACAGGGAGGGAACACTGAAGCTTTCTTT.

This clonotype was counted ten times or more. This chain joins TRBV11-2 and TRBJ2-5; D possibly corresponds to TRBD1 (5 bases). V was shortened by 5 bases and J by 4 bases, with 20 bases between the two germline ends. Germline CDR1 and CDR2: SGHAT and FQNNGV. This CDR3 is 16 amino acids long. The CDR3 is CASSPREGLQGETQYF. CDR3 in DNA: TGTGCCAGCAGCCCAAGGGAAGGGCTTCAGGGAGAGACCCAGTACTTC.

The chain links TRBV20-1 to TRBJ2-1, with 10 bases identical to TRBD2. This CDR3 has 13 residues. Germline CDR1 and CDR2: DFQATT and SNEGSKA (reference sequence). J gave up 7 bases and V 6 bases, and 6 bases lay outside the gene matches. This chain's CDR3 is CSALGLAQNEQFF. The CDR3 DNA is TGCAGTGCCCTGGGACTAGCGCAGAATGAGCAGTTCTTC.

In its sample, this clonotype was seen many times. The V call is TRBV18, the J call TRBJ1-5; a possible D gene is TRBD1 (5 bases). The CDR3 contains 13 residues. Germline V gene data show CDR1 as KGHSH and CDR2 as LQKENI. The V and J ends lost 3 bases and 6 bases respectively, with 9 bases between them. CDR3 nucleotide sequence: TGTGCCAGCTCACCTCAAAGGGGTCAGCCCCAGCATTTT. Translated: CASSPQRGQPQHF. Supplemented by reference TRBV18 and TRBJ1-5, the full variable domain reads NAGVMQNPRHLVRRRGQEARLRCSPMKGHSHVYWYRQLPEEGLKFMVYLQKENIIDESGMPKERFSAEFPKEGPSILRIQQVVRGDSAAYFCASSPQRGQPQHFGDGTRLSIL.

This clonotype was counted between two and nine times. The rearrangement joins TRBV4-2 to TRBJ2-1, with TRBD2 matching over 8 bases. Germline loops: CDR1 LGHNA, CDR2 YNFKEQ. After removal of 0 bases from V and 10 bases from J, the junction contained 8 bases not matched to a gene. The CDR3 loop spans 15 amino acids. CDR3 residues: CASSQDWVAGLEQFF. CDR3 DNA: TGTGCCAGCAGCCAAGATTGGGTAGCGGGACTCGAGCAGTTCTTC.

This clonotype has at least ten counts. This rearrangement joins TRBV3-1 to TRBJ1-1; D not resolved. V lost 1 base and J lost 6, with 3 bases in between. The V gene's germline CDR1 is LGHDT and CDR2 YNNKEL (reference sequence). The CDR3 loop spans 11 amino acids. CDR3 bases: TGTGCCAGCAGCCAAGCAGCTGAAGCTTTCTTT. Translation: CASSQAAEAFF.

The chain is built from TRBV3-1 and TRBJ2-5; 11 nucleotides align to TRBD1. The ends lost 2 bases at V and 5 bases at J; junction bases unmatched: 4. The CDR3 loop spans 15 amino acids. Germline assignment: CDR1 LGHDT and CDR2 YNNKEL (reference sequence). The CDR3 reads CASSQPGQGVETQYF. The CDR3 DNA reads TGTGCCAGCAGCCAACCGGGACAGGGGGTTGAGACCCAGTACTTC.

Worth noting for this clonotype: This may be a read error, as it is one base from a much larger clone. The CDR3 bases are TGTGCCGGCAGTGAGGTGGCGGGTGACACTGAAGCTTTCTTT. Its protein product is CAGSEVAGDTEAFF. The V call is TRBV6-1, the J call TRBJ1-1; no clear D. Per the germline V gene, CDR1 is MNHNS and CDR2 is SASEGT. This CDR3 is 14 amino acids long.

This clonotype has a count of ten or more. V is TRBV18 and J is TRBJ2-1; TRBD2 might be the D (6 bases). Germline values: CDR1 KGHSH, CDR2 LQKENI. Trimming removed 6 bases at V and 5 bases at J, with 20 bases between. The CDR3 spans 16 residues. CDR3 sequence (DNA): TGTGCCAGCTCGCCCCTGGCTAGCGCGGTAAACAATGAGCAGTTCTTC. It encodes CASSPLASAVNNEQFF. The full variable domain, with the rest looked up from reference TRBV18 and TRBJ2-1, is NAGVMQNPRHLVRRRGQEARLRCSPMKGHSHVYWYRQLPEEGLKFMVYLQKENIIDESGMPKERFSAEFPKEGPSILRIQQVVRGDSAAYFCASSPLASAVNNEQFFGPGTRLTVL.

This clonotype showed up just a few times. The J gene is TRBJ2-1, the V gene TRBV12-3 or TRBV12-4; 14 bases agree with TRBD2. V lost 5 bases and J lost 7; bases outside the gene matches: 13. The CDR3 sequence is 18 residues long. This CDR3 reads CASSPRGTSGSLRNEQFF. The CDR3 DNA follows: TGTGCCAGCAGTCCCCGAGGGACTAGCGGGAGCCTCAGGAATGAGCAGTTCTTC.

This clonotype was seen many times. V usage is TRBV7-3 and J usage is TRBJ2-3; unclear D gene. CDR3 size: 15 residues. Germline V gene data show CDR1 as SGHTA and CDR2 as FQGTGA. The V end was cut by 5 bases, the J end by 6 bases, with 18 bases between. CDR3 in amino acids: CASSQRGPSSDTQYF. Written as DNA, the CDR3 is TGTGCCAGCAGCCAACGTGGACCAAGTTCGGATACGCAGTATTTT.

The chain links TRBV5-1 to TRBJ1-2, with 8 bases aligning to TRBD1. This CDR3 contains 13 residues. Unmatched junction bases numbered 4, after V lost 0 bases and J lost 9 bases. Germline values: CDR1 SGHRS, CDR2 YFSETQ. The CDR3 DNA reads TGCGCCAGCAGCTTGGGACAGGGGAGTAGCTACACCTTC. Amino acid sequence: CASSLGQGSSYTF.

This clonotype was detected ten times or more. The chain joins TRBV6-2 or TRBV6-3 to TRBJ2-3, with D maybe TRBD1 (6 bases). There are 15 residues in the CDR3. V gave up 3 bases and J gave up 4 bases, with 14 bases separating them. Germline assignment: CDR1 MNHEY and CDR2 SVGEGT. CDR3 in DNA: TGTGCCAGCAGTTATGACTCCGAGGGGGCAGATACGCAGTATTTT. This encodes CASSYDSEGADTQYF.